This T cell receptor (beta chain) stems from a study of T cell responses to AZD1222 COVID-19 vaccine. Broader study findings: Donors were largely white British and mainly female; clonal diversity was possibly underestimated.

CDR3 size: 14 residues. Germline values: CDR1 LGHDT, CDR2 YNNKEL (reference sequence). Deletions cut 3 bases from V and 6 bases from J, with 14 bases between. Produced via immunoSEQ multiplex PCR; TCRdb's table is partial and in-frame only. The data contain nearly 90,000 clones, around nine tenths of them seen just once; the ten biggest clones take up about a tenth. Turning to this clone: No antigen is known for it.

The chain is built from TRBV3-1 (or the pseudogene TRBV3-2) and TRBJ1-2; D is unclear. The sample in question was peripheral blood, obtained on day 0 of MenACWY control vaccination. This TCR derives from an adult in good health. DNA for the CDR3: TGTGCCAGCAGCCAGGGGAGTGGTTTAGATGGCTACACCTTC. Translated: CASSQGSGLDGYTF.